These T cell receptor beta chains were read from a single sample in a study of shared clonotypes between healthy human individuals. TCRdb's table, derived via immunoSEQ multiplex PCR, lists solely in-frame clones and lacks some. The data show 2 million to 3 million clones, 93% seen once. Sequenced input: naive CD4+ T cells from PBMCs. These receptors came from a man aged 18 to 35 in good health. Some clones in this sample may be carry-over from other donors' samples. Both conserved end residues are part of each CDR3. D genes are given only for firm matches. Rows may omit the clone size; those that give it use once, few, many or a size class.

j_call,d_call,v_call,clone_size,cdr3_nt,cdr3_aa
TRBJ2-2,.,TRBV5-1,once,TGCGCCAGCGGTTCGGGAGCAGGCACCGGGGAGCTGTTTTTT,CASGSGAGTGELFF
TRBJ1-1,TRBD1,TRBV11-1,.,TGTGCCAGCAGCCGGGACAGGATGGGCGCTGAAGCTTTCTTT,CASSRDRMGAEAFF
TRBJ1-1,TRBD1,TRBV27,.,TGTGCCAGCAGTGGATTGGACAGGGGGACTGAAGCTTTCTTT,CASSGLDRGTEAFF
TRBJ1-5,TRBD1,TRBV2,.,TGTGCCAGCAGTGCAGGGGGCGGCGGCAATCAGCCCCAGCATTTT,CASSAGGGGNQPQHF
TRBJ2-7,TRBD1,TRBV18,.,TGTGCCAGCTCCCCTTCCGGACAGGGCCACTACGAGCAGTACTTC,CASSPSGQGHYEQYF
TRBJ2-3,.,TRBV30,.,TGTGCCTGGAGTGTACGAGGCGGGATCACAGATACGCAGTATTTT,CAWSVRGGITDTQYF
TRBJ2-7,TRBD1,TRBV14,.,TGTGCCAGCAGCCTCCGATTACCCAGACAGGGTCGATCCTACGAGCAGTACTTC,CASSLRLPRQGRSYEQYF
TRBJ2-2,.,TRBV6-5,.,TGTGCCAGCCTGTTCATGACCGGGGAGCTGTTTTTT,CASLFMTGELFF
TRBJ1-5,TRBD1,TRBV7-2,.,TGTGCCAGCAGCGTTGACAGGGGTAATCAGCCCCAGCATTTT,CASSVDRGNQPQHF
TRBJ2-3,.,TRBV7-9,.,TGTGCCAGCAGCATCGCGGGGACTAGCACAGATACGCAGTATTTT,CASSIAGTSTDTQYF
TRBJ1-1,.,TRBV19,.,TGTGCCAGTAGGGAGCGAATCGAAGCTTTCTTT,CASRERIEAFF
TRBJ2-7,TRBD2,TRBV30,.,TGTGCCTGGAGCCCGGGACTAGCGAATTCTGAACAGCAGTACTTC,CAWSPGLANSEQQYF
TRBJ2-5,.,TRBV9,once,TGTGCCAGCAGCGTAGGTGTAGCGGTCCACCAAGAGACCCAGTACTTC,CASSVGVAVHQETQYF
TRBJ1-2,TRBD1,TRBV27,.,TGTGCCGCAGGGGGTGGGGGATTCGGTGGCTACACCTTC,CAAGGGGFGGYTF
TRBJ2-1,.,TRBV2,.,TGTGCCAGCCGGGACTCCCAGGGGGGTTTTTACAATGAGCAGTTCTTC,CASRDSQGGFYNEQFF
TRBJ1-2,TRBD1,TRBV19,.,TGTGCCAGTAGTGCGACCCGGGACAGGGGGCCTCATGGCTACACCTTC,CASSATRDRGPHGYTF
TRBJ2-6,.,TRBV6-4,.,TGTGCCAGCAGTCGGACATGGGGCGCATCAGGGGCCAACGTCCTGACTTTC,CASSRTWGASGANVLTF
TRBJ2-7,TRBD2,TRBV11-2,.,TGTGCCAGCAGCTACACTAGCGTTTACGAGCAGTACTTC,CASSYTSVYEQYF
TRBJ2-7,.,TRBV18,.,TGTGCCAGCTCACTCTGGGAAGGCTACGAGCAGTACTTC,CASSLWEGYEQYF
TRBJ1-1,.,TRBV19,.,TGTGCCAGTCTTGCGTCCAGGGGAGGGATCGCTGAAGCTTTCTTT,CASLASRGGIAEAFF
TRBJ1-1,TRBD1,TRBV29-1,.,TGCAGCGGGACAGGGTTAACTGAAGCTTTCTTT,CSGTGLTEAFF